These 9 T cell receptor beta chains came from one sample sequenced in a study of memory CD4+ T cells and cytomegalovirus serostatus. Single viable CD3+CD4+CD8-CD45RO+ cells were sorted as the memory CD4+ T cells. Here immunoSEQ multiplex PCR was the method, and the copy in TCRdb shows in-frame clones only, minus some. The sample has 40,000 to 55,000 clones, 60% to 80% seen once. The specimen sequenced was memory CD4+ T cells from blood. The receptors derive from an adult in good health and CMV-seronegative.

This clone was detected many times. The same CDR3 can be traced to other DNA sequences in this sample. The chain recombines TRBV18 with TRBJ2-7; 7 bases line up with TRBD2. The CDR3 runs 13 residues. Germline V CDR1 and CDR2: KGHSH, LQKENI. V gave up 9 bases and J gave up 1 base; unmatched junction bases: 6. The CDR3 reads CASRLASSYEQYF. CDR3 coding DNA: TGTGCCAGTCGACTAGCATCGTCCTACGAGCAGTACTTC. The full variable domain, completed using reference TRBV18 and TRBJ2-7, is NAGVMQNPRHLVRRRGQEARLRCSPMKGHSHVYWYRQLPEEGLKFMVYLQKENIIDESGMPKERFSAEFPKEGPSILRIQQVVRGDSAAYFCASRLASSYEQYFGPGTRLTVT.

CDR3 protein: CASSSPSRSSYEQYF. CDR3 nucleotides: TGTGCCAGCAGCTCTCCTAGCCGAAGCTCCTACGAGCAGTACTTC. The gene calls are TRBV5-4 and TRBJ2-7; tentative D call: TRBD2 (5 bases). The V and J ends lost 3 bases and 0 bases respectively, with 13 bases between them. This CDR3 has 15 amino acids. Germline V gene lookup returns CDR1 SGHNT and CDR2 YYREEE (reference sequence).

The V and J genes are TRBV5-4 and TRBJ1-3; tentative D call: TRBD1 (6 bases). CDR1 and CDR2 (germline): SGHNT, YYREEE (reference sequence). V was shortened by 5 bases and J by 4 bases, with 16 bases between the two germline ends. The CDR3 has 15 amino acids. Here the CDR3 reads CASSSPQGTGNTIYF. The CDR3 nucleotides are TGTGCCAGCAGTTCTCCGCAGGGGACCGGAAACACCATATATTTT.

This clone showed up just a few times. The rearrangement joins TRBV6-1 to TRBJ2-1; D unclear. The V and J ends lost 2 bases and 4 bases respectively, with 15 bases between them. The CDR3 has 16 amino acids. The germline gives CDR1 MNHNS, CDR2 SASEGT. The chain's CDR3 is CASSESPQPSYNEQFF. In nucleotides, the CDR3 is TGTGCCAGCAGTGAATCTCCCCAGCCCTCTTACAATGAGCAGTTCTTC.

J is TRBJ2-7 and V is TRBV10-2; a possible D gene is TRBD1 (7 bases). The CDR3 has 16 residues. Trimming stripped 3 bases from V and 2 bases from J, with 17 bases between. The germline V gene has CDR1 WSHSY and CDR2 SAAADI. In DNA form, the CDR3 reads TGCGCCAGCAGTGACCCAGGGGGGAGCAGGCCCTACGAGCAGTACTTC. It translates to CASSDPGGSRPYEQYF.

The chain couples TRBV6-5 to TRBJ2-7; 11 bases align to TRBD1. The CDR3 has 14 amino acids. Per germline, CDR1 MNHEY and CDR2 SVGAGI. V gave up 5 bases and J gave up 5 bases; unmatched junction bases: 5. The CDR3 DNA reads as TGTGCCAGCAGTATGGGACAGGGGGTCCACGAGCAGTACTTC. Its translation: CASSMGQGVHEQYF.

The gene calls are TRBV4-1 and TRBJ2-1, with TRBD2 matching over 8 bases. The CDR3 spans 14 residues. Per the germline V gene, CDR1 is MGHRA and CDR2 is YSYEKL. Trimming cost V 1 base and J 10 bases; bases outside gene matches: 6. The CDR3 DNA reads TGCGCCAGCAGCCAAGTTGTAGCGGGGCGGGAGCAGTTCTTC. It codes for CASSQVVAGREQFF.

This clone has more than one count but fewer than ten. The rearrangement joins TRBV29-1 to TRBJ2-1; no definite D call. Germline-derived CDR1 and CDR2 are SQVTM and ANQGSEA. V gave up 3 bases and J gave up 4 bases, with 13 bases separating them. The CDR3 has 14 amino acids. The CDR3 DNA follows: TGCAGCGTTGACACAGCACGCAGGTACAATGAGCAGTTCTTC. Translated, it gives CSVDTARRYNEQFF.

This clone was found once. The chain is built from TRBV2 and TRBJ2-1, with a weak D call TRBD1 (6 bases). In germline, CDR1 is SNHLY, CDR2 FYNNEI. The CDR3 runs to 14 residues. The ends were cut back, 7 bases at V and 4 bases at J, with 14 bases in the middle. The chain's CDR3 is CASIGQGSYNEQFF. The CDR3, as DNA: TGTGCCAGCATAGGGCAGGGGTCATACAATGAGCAGTTCTTC.